This TCR beta chain was identified during a study of T cells of healthy individuals. TCRdb fed the 5' RACE reads into MiXCR, producing one record per CDR3 protein. Here the sample spans tens of thousands of distinct CDR3 sequences, more than 4.5% being singletons. The germline V gene encodes CDR1 SGHTA and CDR2 FQGNSA. With 5 bases removed from V and 6 bases from J, the gap between germline ends came to 22 bases. This CDR3 region has 16 residues. This clonotype was counted only a few times. This receptor was identified in a female donor in good health. The V call is TRBV7-2, the J call TRBJ1-2, with D possibly TRBD1 on 5 matching bases. The CDR3 reads CASSPLPGPVANGYTF. CDR3 in DNA: TGTGCCAGCAGCCCCCTGCCGGGACCCGTTGCGAATGGCTACACCTTC.